The clone carrying this T cell receptor beta chain was detected many times. Its antigen is unknown. Trimming shortened V by 3 bases and J by 1 base, and 6 bases separated the two germline ends. The CDR3 contains 14 residues. This entry is derived from a study of early T cells in non-severe SARS-CoV-2 infection. Study-level background: Chains from this unsorted whole-blood bulk RNA could not be paired.

Individually, cDNA molecules had unique molecular identifiers attached to them. TCRdb re-called the 5' RACE reads through MiXCR, storing one row per CDR3 protein. The sample lists some 30,000 distinct CDR3 sequences; roughly 5.1% were seen once. Overall study findings and caveats: Clonotype matching in VDJdb favored anti-spike CD8 responses and did not capture private and CD4 specificities.

This chain connects TRBV12-3 or TRBV12-4 to TRBJ2-2; D unclear. Sequenced material: whole blood. The clonotype was recovered from an adult who was a healthcare worker with PCR-confirmed SARS-CoV-2 infection or an uninfected control (not recorded which). The CDR3 nucleotides read TGTGCCAGCAGTTTTCGGAGGAACACCGGGGAGCTGTTTTTT. This codes for CASSFRRNTGELFF.